This T cell receptor (beta chain) was recovered during a study of blood T cell repertoires in COVID-19. Original processing notes: The authors estimated nucleated cell counts from reference gene primer amplification. Sequencing was performed with immunoSEQ multiplex PCR; in TCRdb, only in-frame clones are kept and a portion is missing. The V and J calls and clone size come from that table; D and trimming were worked out from the DNA. The data hold about 160,000 clones, with 70% to 90% observed a single time. The germline V gene encodes CDR1 MGHRA and CDR2 YSYEKL. The CDR3 length is 16 residues. The V end was cut by 4 bases, the J end by 2 bases, with 15 bases between.

This TCR was recovered from a man in his forties or fifties with acute or convalescent COVID-19. The chain links TRBV4-1 to TRBJ1-3; possible D gene TRBD1, 6 bases. Sequencing was carried out using peripheral blood. CDR3 nucleotides: TGCGCCAGCAGCCGCCTCAACAGGGATCCTGGAAACACCATATATTTT. Translated, it gives CASSRLNRDPGNTIYF.